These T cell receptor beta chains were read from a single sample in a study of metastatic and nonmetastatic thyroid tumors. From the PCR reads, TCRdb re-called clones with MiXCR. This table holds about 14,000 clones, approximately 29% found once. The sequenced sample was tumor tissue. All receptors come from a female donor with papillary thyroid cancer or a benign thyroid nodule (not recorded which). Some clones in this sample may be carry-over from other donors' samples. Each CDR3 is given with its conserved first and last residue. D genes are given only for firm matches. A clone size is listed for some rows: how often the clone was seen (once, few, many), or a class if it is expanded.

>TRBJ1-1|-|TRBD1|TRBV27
TGTGCCAGCAGTCCACGGACAGGGGGGGAAGGCACTGAAGCTTTCTTT
CASSPRTGGEGTEAFF
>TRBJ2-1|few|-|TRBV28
TGTGCCAGCAGTCGGGGAGCCTACAATGAGCAGTTCTTC
CASSRGAYNEQFF
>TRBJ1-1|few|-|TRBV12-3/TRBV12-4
TGTGCCAGCATCCATGGGGGGGGGTCCTCTTTCTTT
CASIHGGGSSFF
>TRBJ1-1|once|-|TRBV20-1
TGCAGTGCTAGAAGGTGGCAGGGAGTCTCCACTGAAGCTTTCTTT
CSARRWQGVSTEAFF
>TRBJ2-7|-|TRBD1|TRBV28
TGTGCCAGCAGTTTATCACAGGGGGCGTGGGAGCAGTACTTC
CASSLSQGAWEQYF
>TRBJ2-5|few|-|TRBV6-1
TGTGCCAGCAGTCTTACAGGGCCGGGGGAGACCCAGTACTTC
CASSLTGPGETQYF
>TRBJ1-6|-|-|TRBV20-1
TGCAGTGCCGCAACGATTAGCTCCTATAATTCACCCCTCCACTTT
CSAATISSYNSPLHF
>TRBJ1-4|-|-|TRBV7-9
TGTGCCAGCAGCTTAGTCGGCAGCAAGGATGAAAAACTGTTTTTT
CASSLVGSKDEKLFF
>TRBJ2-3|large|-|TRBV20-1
TGCAGTGGCAAGCTAAGCACAGATACGCAGTATTTT
CSGKLSTDTQYF
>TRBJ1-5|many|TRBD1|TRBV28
TGTGCCAGCAGAAGTGGACAGGTCCTAGGCAATCAGCCCCAGCATTTT
CASRSGQVLGNQPQHF
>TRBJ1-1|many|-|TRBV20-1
TGCAGTGCTAGAGGTACCGGTTGGTCTGAAGCTTTCTTT
CSARGTGWSEAFF
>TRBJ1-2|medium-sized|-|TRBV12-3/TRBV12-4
TGTGCCAGCAGTTTGGGCAGCGGTTCCTCGCGGAGCTATGGCTACACCTTC
CASSLGSGSSRSYGYTF
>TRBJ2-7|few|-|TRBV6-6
TGTGCCAGCAGTTACGTAGCGGACTACTACGAGCAGTACTTC
CASSYVADYYEQYF
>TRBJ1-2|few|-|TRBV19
TGTGCCAGTAGTAAGATCCCTAACTATGGCTACACCTTC
CASSKIPNYGYTF
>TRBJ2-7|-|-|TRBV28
TGTGCCAGCATGGGGTACGAGCAGTACTTC
CASMGYEQYF
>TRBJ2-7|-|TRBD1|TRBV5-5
TGTGCCAGCAGCCCTGGGACAGGGAGGTCGAACGAGCAGTACTTC
CASSPGTGRSNEQYF
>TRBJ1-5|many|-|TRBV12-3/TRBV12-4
TGTGCCAGCACCGATGGTGAGGAGCCCCAGCATTTT
CASTDGEEPQHF
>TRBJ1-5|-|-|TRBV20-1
TGCAGTGCTAGCCCCGGGGGGGATAGCAATCAGCCCCAGCATTTT
CSASPGGDSNQPQHF
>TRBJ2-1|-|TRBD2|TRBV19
TGTGCCAGTAGTATATCTATAGCGGGAGGGCCCGGGGACAATGAGCAGTTCTTC
CASSISIAGGPGDNEQFF
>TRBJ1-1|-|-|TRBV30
TGTGCCTGGCTCAGGGGACGAGAAGCTTTCTTT
CAWLRGREAFF
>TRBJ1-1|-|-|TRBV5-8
TGTGCCAGCAGCTTTTATAGGAGCCTGAACACTGAAGCTTTCTTT
CASSFYRSLNTEAFF
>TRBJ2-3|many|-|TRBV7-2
TGTGCCAGCAGCCGGGACTGGCGCACAGATACGCAGTATTTT
CASSRDWRTDTQYF
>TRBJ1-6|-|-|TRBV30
TGTGCCTGGAGCGCTGGAATGGGTTCACCCCTCCACTTT
CAWSAGMGSPLHF
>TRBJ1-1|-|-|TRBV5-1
TGCGCCAGCAGCTTGGTTGGGGGCGAAATCATAGGAAACACTGAAGCTTTCTTT
CASSLVGGEIIGNTEAFF
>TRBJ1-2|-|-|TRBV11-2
TGTGCCAGCAGCTTATCTCGCTGGGGGCAGGGCTATGGCTACACCTTC
CASSLSRWGQGYGYTF
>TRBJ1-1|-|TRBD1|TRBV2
TGTGCCAGCAGGAACAGGGGAGAGAACACTGAAGCTTTCTTT
CASRNRGENTEAFF
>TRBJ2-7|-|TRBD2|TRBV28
TGTGCCAGCAGCTTCCGACTAGCGGGAGCCCGTTCCGTATCCTACGAGCAGTACTTC
CASSFRLAGARSVSYEQYF
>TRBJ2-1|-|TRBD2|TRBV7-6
TGTGCCAGCAGCCAGACTAGCGCCCCATCGGGGTACAATGAGCAGTTCTTC
CASSQTSAPSGYNEQFF
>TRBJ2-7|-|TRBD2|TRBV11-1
TGTGCCAGCAGCCTGCAGACTAGCGGACTTACCTACGAGCAGTACTTC
CASSLQTSGLTYEQYF
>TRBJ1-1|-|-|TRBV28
TGTGCCAGCGGGTCGACTGGAGGTTCTCGATCCGGGGAGGCTTTCTTT
CASGSTGGSRSGEAFF
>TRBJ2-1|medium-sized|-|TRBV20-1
TGCAGTGGGAGCTCCTACAATGAGCAGTTCTTC
CSGSSYNEQFF
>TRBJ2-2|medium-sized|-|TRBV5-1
TGCGCCAGCGAACTAGGTCCGGGGGAGCTGTTTTTT
CASELGPGELFF
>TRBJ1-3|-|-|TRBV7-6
TGTGCCAGCAGCTTGGGGGGGTCCGGAAACACCATATATTTT
CASSLGGSGNTIYF
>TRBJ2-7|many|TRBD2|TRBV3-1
TGTGCCAGCAGCCAAGCCGGGACTAGCGGGAGAATACAGTACTTC
CASSQAGTSGRIQYF
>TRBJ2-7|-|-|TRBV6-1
TGTGCCAGGAGGCAAACTACTAGCTTCGAGCAGTACTTC
CARRQTTSFEQYF
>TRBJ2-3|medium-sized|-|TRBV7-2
TGTGCCAGCAGCCGGGACAAACACACAGATACGCAGTATTTT
CASSRDKHTDTQYF
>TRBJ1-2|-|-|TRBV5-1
TGCGCCAGCAGCCAGTGCCCCACCTATGGCTACACCTTC
CASSQCPTYGYTF
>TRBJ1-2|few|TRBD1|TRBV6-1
TGTGCCAGCAGTGAAGGGGGGACAGGGTTCAACTATGGCTACACCTTC
CASSEGGTGFNYGYTF
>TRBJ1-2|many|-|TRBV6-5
TGTGCCAGCAGTTCCCTTCGGGGGTCAGGGGAATATGGCTACACCTTC
CASSSLRGSGEYGYTF
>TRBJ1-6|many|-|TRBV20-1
TGCAGTGCTAGGGGAACAGGGTGGGGATCACCCCTCCACTTT
CSARGTGWGSPLHF
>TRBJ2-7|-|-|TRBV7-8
TGTGCCAGCAGCTTAGTTCAGGGAGAGCTCTACGAGCAGTACTTC
CASSLVQGELYEQYF
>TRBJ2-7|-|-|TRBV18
TGTGCCAGCTCACCAGGGGGACATGTCTCCTACGAGCAGTACTTC
CASSPGGHVSYEQYF
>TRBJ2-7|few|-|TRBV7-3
TGTGCCAGCAGCCCAAGGGGCGAGCAGTACTTC
CASSPRGEQYF
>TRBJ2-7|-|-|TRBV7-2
TGTGCCAGCAGCTTAGGGCTAGCGCACTACGAGCAGTACTTC
CASSLGLAHYEQYF
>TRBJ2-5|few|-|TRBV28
TGTGCCAGCAGTCCCCCCGGGGAGACCCAGTACTTC
CASSPPGETQYF
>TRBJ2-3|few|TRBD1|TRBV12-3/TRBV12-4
TGTGCCAGCAGTTCACAGGGGGCCGGCACAGATACGCAGTATTTT
CASSSQGAGTDTQYF
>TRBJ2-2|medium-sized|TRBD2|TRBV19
TGTGCCAGTAGTACTCGGACTAGCGGGGTGCGCACCGGGGAGCTGTTTTTT
CASSTRTSGVRTGELFF
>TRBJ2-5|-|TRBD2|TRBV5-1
TGCGCCAGCAGCCGAGCGGGAGAGGAAGAGACCCAGTACTTC
CASSRAGEEETQYF
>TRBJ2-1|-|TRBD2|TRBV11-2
TGTGCCAGCAGCTTACTGTGCCGGGGACTAGCGAGAGACAATGAGCAGTTCTTC
CASSLLCRGLARDNEQFF
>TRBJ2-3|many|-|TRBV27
TGTGCCAGCAGTTTATCGTTGGGCGGGCGCACAGATACGCAGTATTTT
CASSLSLGGRTDTQYF